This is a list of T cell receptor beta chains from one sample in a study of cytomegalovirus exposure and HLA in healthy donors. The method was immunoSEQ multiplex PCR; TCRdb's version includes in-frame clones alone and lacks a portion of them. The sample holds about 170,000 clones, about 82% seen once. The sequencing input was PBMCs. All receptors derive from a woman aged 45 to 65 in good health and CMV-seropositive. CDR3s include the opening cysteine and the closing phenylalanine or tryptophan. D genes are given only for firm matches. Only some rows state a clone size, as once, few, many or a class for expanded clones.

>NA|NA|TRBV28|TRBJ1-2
TGTGCCAGCACTCCTGGGCCCCTCCTCTCGGGGGGCTACACCTTC
CASTPGPLLSGGYTF
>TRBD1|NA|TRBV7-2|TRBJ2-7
TGTGCCAGCAACTTAGCGCGTTCATGGGGGACAGGATACGAGCAGTACTTC
CASNLARSWGTGYEQYF
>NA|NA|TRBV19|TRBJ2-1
TGTGCCAGTAGTCAGACAGACAATGAGCAGTTCTTC
CASSQTDNEQFF
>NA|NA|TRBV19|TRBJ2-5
TGTGCCAGTAGTATTCCGGGGAGAAGCGTAGGGGAGACCCAGTACTTC
CASSIPGRSVGETQYF
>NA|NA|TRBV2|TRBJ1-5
TGTGCCAGCAGTGAACGGCGTGACTTGGCCCAGCATTTT
CASSERRDLAQHF
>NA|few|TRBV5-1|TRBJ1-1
TGCGCCAGCAGCTTAAGTCAAGGGGGAATGAACACTGAAGCTTTCTTT
CASSLSQGGMNTEAFF
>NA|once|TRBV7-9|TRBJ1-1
TGTTCCAGCAGCTTAGTTCCCGTGAACACTGAAGCTTTCTTT
CSSSLVPVNTEAFF
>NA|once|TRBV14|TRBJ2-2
TGTGCCAGCAGCCCCCGGGTCCTATTAATGAACACCGGGGAGCTGTTTTTT
CASSPRVLLMNTGELFF
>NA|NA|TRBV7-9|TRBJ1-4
TGTGCCAGCGGGGTCCAGGGCGACACTGATTGGGAAAAACTGTTTTTT
CASGVQGDTDWEKLFF
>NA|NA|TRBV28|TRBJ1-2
TGTGCCAGCAGCCAAGGACTCTACCGCTACACCTTC
CASSQGLYRYTF
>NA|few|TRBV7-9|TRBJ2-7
TGTGCCAGCAGCCTATTGGGGGGAACGGTCGAGCAGTACTTC
CASSLLGGTVEQYF
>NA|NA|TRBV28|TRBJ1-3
TGTGCCAGCAGTTTACGGTCGGGGGGGCGTAGAAATGGCACCATATATTTT
CASSLRSGGRRNGTIYF
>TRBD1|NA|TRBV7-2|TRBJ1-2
TGTGCCAGCAGCTTAGGAGGGACAGGGAGTGGCTATGGCTACACCTTC
CASSLGGTGSGYGYTF
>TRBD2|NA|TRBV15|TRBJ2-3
TGTGCCACCAGCAGACTAGCGGGAGTGGGCACAGATACGCAGTATTTT
CATSRLAGVGTDTQYF
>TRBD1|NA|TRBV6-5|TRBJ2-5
TGTGCCAGCAGTCCCCGGACAGGGGGCAGGGAGACCCAGTACTTC
CASSPRTGGRETQYF
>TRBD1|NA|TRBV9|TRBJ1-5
TGTGCCACCAAACCCGACAGGGATAGCAATCAGCCCCAGCATTTT
CATKPDRDSNQPQHF
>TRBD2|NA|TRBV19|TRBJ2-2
TGTGCCAGTAGGACTAGCGGGGGGGCCGGGGAGCTGTTTTTT
CASRTSGGAGELFF
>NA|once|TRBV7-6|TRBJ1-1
TGTGCCAGCAGTATGAACACTGAAGCTTTCTTT
CASSMNTEAFF
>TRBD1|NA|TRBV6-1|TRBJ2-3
TGTGCCAGCAGTGGACAGGGACAGAGCACAGATACGCAGTATTTT
CASSGQGQSTDTQYF
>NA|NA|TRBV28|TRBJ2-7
TGTGCCAGCAGTTTTTCTAGGAACTACGAGCAGTACTTC
CASSFSRNYEQYF
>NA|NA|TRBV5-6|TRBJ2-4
TGTGCCAGCAGCTTTGACAGGGCCAAAAACATTCAGTACTTC
CASSFDRAKNIQYF
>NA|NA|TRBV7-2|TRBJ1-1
TGTGCCAGCAGCTTAGTATCTCGGGGGGTAACTGAAGCTTTCTTT
CASSLVSRGVTEAFF
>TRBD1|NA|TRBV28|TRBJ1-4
TGTGCCAGCAGAACACAGGGGGAGAAACTGTTTTTT
CASRTQGEKLFF
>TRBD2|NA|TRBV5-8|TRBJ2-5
TGTGCCAGTGAAGCGGGGGGGTACCAAGAGACCCAGTACTTC
CASEAGGYQETQYF
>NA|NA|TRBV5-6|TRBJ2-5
TGTGCCAGCAGTTGGAGTCATTGGGAGACCCAGTACTTC
CASSWSHWETQYF
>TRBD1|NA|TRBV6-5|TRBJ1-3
TGTGCCAGCAGTACGGACAGGGGCTCTGGAAACACCATATATTTT
CASSTDRGSGNTIYF
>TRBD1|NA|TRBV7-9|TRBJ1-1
TGTTCCAGCAGCCAAGCGATGACAGGGCCCACTGAAGCTTTCTTT
CSSSQAMTGPTEAFF
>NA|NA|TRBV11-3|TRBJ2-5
TGTGCCAGCAGCTTAATGGCGGGGCAAGAGACCCAGTACTTC
CASSLMAGQETQYF
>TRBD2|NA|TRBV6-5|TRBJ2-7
TGTGCCAGCAGTACTCAGCGGGGTTCCTACGAGCAGTACTTC
CASSTQRGSYEQYF
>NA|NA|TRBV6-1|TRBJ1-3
TGTGCCAGCAGTGATCCGGAGAGGCGCAACACCATATATTTT
CASSDPERRNTIYF
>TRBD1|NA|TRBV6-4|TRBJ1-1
TGTGCCAGCAGTGACTCTCCGGGACAGCCAAACACTGAAGCTTTCTTT
CASSDSPGQPNTEAFF
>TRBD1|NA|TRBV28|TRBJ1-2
TGTGCCAGCCGTTTGCAGGGGGCGTGGGGCTACACCTTC
CASRLQGAWGYTF
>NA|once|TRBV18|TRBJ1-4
TGTGCCAGCTCACGGGGAACGCCGAGGGATGAAAAACTGTTTTTT
CASSRGTPRDEKLFF